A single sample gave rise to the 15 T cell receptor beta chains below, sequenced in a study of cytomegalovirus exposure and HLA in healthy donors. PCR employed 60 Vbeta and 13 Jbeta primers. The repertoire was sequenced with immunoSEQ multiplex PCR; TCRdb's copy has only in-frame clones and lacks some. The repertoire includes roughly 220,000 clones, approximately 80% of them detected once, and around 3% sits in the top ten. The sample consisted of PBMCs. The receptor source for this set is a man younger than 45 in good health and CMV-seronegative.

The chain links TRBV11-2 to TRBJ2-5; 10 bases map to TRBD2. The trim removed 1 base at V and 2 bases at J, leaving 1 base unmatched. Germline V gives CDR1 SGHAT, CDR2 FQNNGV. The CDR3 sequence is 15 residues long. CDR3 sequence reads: CASSLVAGGQETQYF. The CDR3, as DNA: TGTGCCAGCAGCTTAGTAGCGGGGGGTCAAGAGACCCAGTACTTC.

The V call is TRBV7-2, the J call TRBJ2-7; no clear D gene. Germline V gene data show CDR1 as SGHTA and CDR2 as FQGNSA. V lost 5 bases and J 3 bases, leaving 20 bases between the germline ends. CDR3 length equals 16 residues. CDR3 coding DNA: TGTGCCAGCAGCCTGAGGTCCAACCCTACATTCTACGAGCAGTACTTC. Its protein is CASSLRSNPTFYEQYF. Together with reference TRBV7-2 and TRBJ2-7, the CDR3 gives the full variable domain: GAGVSQSPSNKVTEKGKDVELRCDPISGHTALYWYRQSLGQGLEFLIYFQGNSAPDKSGLPSDRFSAERTGGSVSTLTIQRTQQEDSAVYLCASSLRSNPTFYEQYFGPGTRLTVT.

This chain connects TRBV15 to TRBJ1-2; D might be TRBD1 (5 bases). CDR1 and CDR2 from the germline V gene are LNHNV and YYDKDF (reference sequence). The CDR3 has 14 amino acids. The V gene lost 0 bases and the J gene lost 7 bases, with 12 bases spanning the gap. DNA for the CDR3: TGTGCCACCAGCAGAGAGCTGGGGGGAGGTGGCTACACCTTC. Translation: CATSRELGGGGYTF. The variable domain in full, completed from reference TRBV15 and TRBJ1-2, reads DAMVIQNPRYQVTQFGKPVTLSCSQTLNHNVMYWYQQKSSQAPKLLFHYYDKDFNNEADTPDNFQSRRPNTSFCFLDIRSPGLGDTAMYLCATSRELGGGGYTFGSGTRLTVV.

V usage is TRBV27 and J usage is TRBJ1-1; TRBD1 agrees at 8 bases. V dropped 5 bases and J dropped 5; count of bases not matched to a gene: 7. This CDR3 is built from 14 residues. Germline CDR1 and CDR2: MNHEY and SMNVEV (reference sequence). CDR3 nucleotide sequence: TGTGCCAGCAGTCTTGGACAGGGAGGAACTGAAGCTTTCTTT. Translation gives CASSLGQGGTEAFF.

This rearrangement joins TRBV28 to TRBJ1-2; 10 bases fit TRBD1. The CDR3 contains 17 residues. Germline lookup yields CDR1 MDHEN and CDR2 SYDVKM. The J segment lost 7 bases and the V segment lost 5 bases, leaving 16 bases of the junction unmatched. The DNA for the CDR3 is TGTGCCAGCAGTCTCATCACCCGGACAGGGGGGGTGAGTGGCTACACCTTC. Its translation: CASSLITRTGGVSGYTF.

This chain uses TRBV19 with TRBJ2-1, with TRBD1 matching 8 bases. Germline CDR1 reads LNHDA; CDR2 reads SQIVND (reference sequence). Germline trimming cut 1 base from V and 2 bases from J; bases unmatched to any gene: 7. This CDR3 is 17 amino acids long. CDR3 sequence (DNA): TGTGCCAGTAGTATAGGCCCCCGGACAGGGACCTACAATGAGCAGTTCTTC. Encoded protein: CASSIGPRTGTYNEQFF.

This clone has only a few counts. This chain's CDR3 is CASSRTRFDGELFF. The CDR3 nucleotides read TGTGCCAGCAGTAGGACACGGTTTGACGGGGAGCTGTTTTTT. The chain couples TRBV6-6 to TRBJ2-2; a weak D match, TRBD1 (5 bases). The CDR3 consists of 14 residues. CDR1 and CDR2 (germline): MNHNY, SVGAGI (reference sequence). Trimming took off 5 bases at V and 7 bases at J, with 14 bases between the two ends.

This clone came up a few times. As DNA, the CDR3 is TGTGCCAGGGCGGGCCTACAGGGGCTGTTTTTT. Amino acids: CARAGLQGLFF. This chain uses TRBV7-2 with TRBJ2-2; tentatively, D is TRBD1 (6 bases). Per germline, CDR1 SGHTA and CDR2 FQGNSA. This CDR3 comprises 11 residues. V was pared by 9 bases and J by 13 bases, with 15 bases between.

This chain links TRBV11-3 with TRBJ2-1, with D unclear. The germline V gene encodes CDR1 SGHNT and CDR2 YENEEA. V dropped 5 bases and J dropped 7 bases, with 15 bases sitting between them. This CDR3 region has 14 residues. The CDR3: CASSAFGLSNEQFF. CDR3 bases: TGTGCCAGCAGCGCCTTCGGTCTCTCGAATGAGCAGTTCTTC.

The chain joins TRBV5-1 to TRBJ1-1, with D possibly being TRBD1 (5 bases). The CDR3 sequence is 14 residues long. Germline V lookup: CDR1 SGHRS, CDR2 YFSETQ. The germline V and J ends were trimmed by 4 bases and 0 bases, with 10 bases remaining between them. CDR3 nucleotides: TGCGCCAGCAGCGCAACAGGATTGAACACTGAAGCTTTCTTT. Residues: CASSATGLNTEAFF.

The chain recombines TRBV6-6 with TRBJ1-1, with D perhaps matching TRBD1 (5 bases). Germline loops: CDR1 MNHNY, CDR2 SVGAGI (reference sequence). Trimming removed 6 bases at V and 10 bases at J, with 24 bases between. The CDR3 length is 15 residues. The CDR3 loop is CASSPLRGPGEGAFF. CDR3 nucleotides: TGTGCCAGCAGCCCTTTGCGGGGCCCCGGGGAAGGAGCTTTCTTT.

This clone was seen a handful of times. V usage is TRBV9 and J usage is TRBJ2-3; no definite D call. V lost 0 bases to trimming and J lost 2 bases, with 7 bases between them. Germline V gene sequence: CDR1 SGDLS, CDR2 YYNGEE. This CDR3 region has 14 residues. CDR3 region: CASSVAVYTDTQYF. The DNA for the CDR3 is TGTGCCAGCAGCGTAGCGGTCTACACAGATACGCAGTATTTT.

Written as DNA, the CDR3 is TGCGCCAGCAGCCAAGACGGGACAGGGTTGCTAGAAAAACTGTTTTTT. Its translation: CASSQDGTGLLEKLFF. The chain carries TRBV4-3 and TRBJ1-4, with 9 positions matching TRBD1. The CDR3 contains 16 residues. Trimming at V came to 0 bases and at J to 8 bases, leaving 7 bases not matched to a gene. Germline loops: CDR1 LGHNA, CDR2 YSLEER.

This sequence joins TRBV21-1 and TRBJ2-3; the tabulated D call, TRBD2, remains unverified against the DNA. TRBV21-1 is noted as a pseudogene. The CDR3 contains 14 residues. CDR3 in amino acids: CASSSRRLSDTQYF. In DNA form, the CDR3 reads TGTGCCAGCAGCTCCAGACGACTATCAGATACGCAGTATTTT.

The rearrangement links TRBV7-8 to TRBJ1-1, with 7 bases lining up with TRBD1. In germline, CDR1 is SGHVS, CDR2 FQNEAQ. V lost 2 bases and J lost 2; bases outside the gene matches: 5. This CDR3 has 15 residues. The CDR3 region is CASSLTRGLNTEAFF. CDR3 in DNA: TGTGCCAGCAGCTTAACGAGGGGGCTAAACACTGAAGCTTTCTTT.